The present T cell receptor beta chain was sequenced within a study of spatial heterogeneity in lung cancer. As for the study in general: Matched bulk RNA-seq yielded a T cell transcriptional module score. Counts of TCR transcripts in tumor regions correlated strongly with that score. Study results and caveats: Tumor mutation counts were tracked by expanded intratumoral alpha and beta TCR counts. In tumor T cells, estimated coverage reached about 7.3% for alpha chains and approximately 12% for beta chains.

Time point given: sample taken at primary tumor resection. Patients with untreated early-stage non-small cell lung cancer, numbering some 72, were the donors. Sequencing of whole RNA from tumor, nontumor lung or frozen PBMC involved no sorting. The sample holds many counts of this clonotype. What it recognizes is unknown. TCRdb reprocessed the 5' RACE reads with MiXCR, giving one entry per CDR3 protein. The sample lists under 3,000 distinct CDR3 sequences; more than 6.5% were seen once. The germline gives CDR1 MNHEY, CDR2 SMNVEV (reference sequence). Trimming stripped 3 bases from V and 5 bases from J, with 13 bases between. The CDR3 sequence is 14 residues long.

This specimen consisted of lung tumor tissue, obtained at surgery. This TCR came from a female donor with early-stage non-small cell lung cancer. This chain connects TRBV27 to TRBJ1-1; D is possibly TRBD1 (6 bases). CDR3 coding DNA: TGTGCCAGCAGTTTGGCGACAGGCAGGACTGAAGCTTTCTTT. Translating it yields CASSLATGRTEAFF.